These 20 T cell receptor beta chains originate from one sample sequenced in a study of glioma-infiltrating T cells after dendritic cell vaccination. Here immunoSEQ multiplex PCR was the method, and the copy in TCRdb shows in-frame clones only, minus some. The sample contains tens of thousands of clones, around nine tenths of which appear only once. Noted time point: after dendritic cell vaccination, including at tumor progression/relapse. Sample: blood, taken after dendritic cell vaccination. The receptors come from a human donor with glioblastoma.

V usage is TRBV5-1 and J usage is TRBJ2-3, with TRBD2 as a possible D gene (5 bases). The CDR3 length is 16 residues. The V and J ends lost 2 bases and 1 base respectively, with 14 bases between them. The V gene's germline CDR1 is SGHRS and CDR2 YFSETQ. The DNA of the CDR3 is TGCGCCAGCAGCTTACCGACGGGGTCGGGCACAGATACGCAGTATTTT. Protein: CASSLPTGSGTDTQYF.

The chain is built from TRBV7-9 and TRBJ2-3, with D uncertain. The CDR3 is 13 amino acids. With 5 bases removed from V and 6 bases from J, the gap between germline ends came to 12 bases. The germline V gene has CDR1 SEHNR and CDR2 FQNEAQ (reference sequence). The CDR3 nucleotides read TGTGCCAGCAGCCCGTACTCGCGGGATACGCAGTATTTT. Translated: CASSPYSRDTQYF.

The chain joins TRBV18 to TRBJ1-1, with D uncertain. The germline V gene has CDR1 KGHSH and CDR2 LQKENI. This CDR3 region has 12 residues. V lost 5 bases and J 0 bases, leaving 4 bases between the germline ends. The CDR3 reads CASSAMNTEAFF. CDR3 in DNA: TGTGCCAGCTCAGCTATGAACACTGAAGCTTTCTTT.

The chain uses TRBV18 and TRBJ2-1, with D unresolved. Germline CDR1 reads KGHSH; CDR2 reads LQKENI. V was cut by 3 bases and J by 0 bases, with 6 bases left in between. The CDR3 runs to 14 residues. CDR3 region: CASSPPSSYNEQFF. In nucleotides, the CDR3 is TGTGCCAGCTCACCTCCTAGCTCCTACAATGAGCAGTTCTTC.

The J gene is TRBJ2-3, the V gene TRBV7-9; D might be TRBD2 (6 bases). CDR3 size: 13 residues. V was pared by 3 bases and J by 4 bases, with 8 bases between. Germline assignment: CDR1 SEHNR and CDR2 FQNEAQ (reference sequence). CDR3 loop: CASSLTGADTQYF. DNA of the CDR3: TGTGCCAGCAGCTTGACGGGAGCAGATACGCAGTATTTT.

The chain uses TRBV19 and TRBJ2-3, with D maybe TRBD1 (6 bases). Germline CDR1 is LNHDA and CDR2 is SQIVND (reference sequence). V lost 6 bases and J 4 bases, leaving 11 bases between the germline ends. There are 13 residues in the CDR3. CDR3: CASRGQGPDTQYF. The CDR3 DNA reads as TGTGCCAGTAGGGGCCAGGGGCCAGATACGCAGTATTTT.

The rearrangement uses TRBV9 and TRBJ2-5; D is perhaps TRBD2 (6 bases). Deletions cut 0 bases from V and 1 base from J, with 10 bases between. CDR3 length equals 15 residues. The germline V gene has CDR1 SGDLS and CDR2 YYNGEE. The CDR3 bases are TGTGCCAGCAGCGTAGGAGGGACTGGCCAAGAGACCCAGTACTTC. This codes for CASSVGGTGQETQYF.

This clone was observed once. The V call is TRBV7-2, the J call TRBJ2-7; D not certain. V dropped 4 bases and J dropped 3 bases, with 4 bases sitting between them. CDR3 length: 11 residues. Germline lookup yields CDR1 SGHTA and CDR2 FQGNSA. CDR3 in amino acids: CASSYNYEQYF. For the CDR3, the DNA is TGTGCCAGCAGCTACAACTACGAGCAGTACTTC.

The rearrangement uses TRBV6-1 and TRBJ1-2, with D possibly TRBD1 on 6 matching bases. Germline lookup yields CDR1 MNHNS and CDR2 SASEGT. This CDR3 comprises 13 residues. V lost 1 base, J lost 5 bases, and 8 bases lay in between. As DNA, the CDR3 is TGTGCCAGCAGTGAAGGCAGGGGATATGGCTACACCTTC. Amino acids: CASSEGRGYGYTF.

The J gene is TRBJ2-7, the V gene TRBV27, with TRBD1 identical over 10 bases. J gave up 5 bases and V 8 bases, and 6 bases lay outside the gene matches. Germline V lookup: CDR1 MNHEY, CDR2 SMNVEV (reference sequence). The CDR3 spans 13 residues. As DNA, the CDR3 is TGTGCCAGCGCCTGGACAGGGGGGAACGAGCAGTACTTC. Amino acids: CASAWTGGNEQYF.

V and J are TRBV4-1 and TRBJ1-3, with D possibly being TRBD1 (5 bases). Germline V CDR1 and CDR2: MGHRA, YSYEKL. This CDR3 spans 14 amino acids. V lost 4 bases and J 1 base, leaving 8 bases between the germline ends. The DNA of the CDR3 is TGCGCCAGCAGCCTAGACAGTTCTGGAAACACCATATATTTT. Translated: CASSLDSSGNTIYF.

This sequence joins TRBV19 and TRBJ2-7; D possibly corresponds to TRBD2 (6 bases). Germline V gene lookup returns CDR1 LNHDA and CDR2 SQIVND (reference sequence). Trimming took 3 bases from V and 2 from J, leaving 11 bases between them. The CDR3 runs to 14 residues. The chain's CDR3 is CASSIPGGTYEQYF. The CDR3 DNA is TGTGCCAGTAGTATCCCAGGCGGGACCTACGAGCAGTACTTC.

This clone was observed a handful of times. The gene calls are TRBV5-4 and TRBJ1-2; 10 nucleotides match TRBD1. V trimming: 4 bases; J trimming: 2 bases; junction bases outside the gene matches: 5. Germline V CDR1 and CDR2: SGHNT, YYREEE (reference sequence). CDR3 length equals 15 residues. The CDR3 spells CASSPGTGANYGYTF. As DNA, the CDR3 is TGTGCCAGCAGCCCGGGGACAGGGGCGAACTATGGCTACACCTTC.

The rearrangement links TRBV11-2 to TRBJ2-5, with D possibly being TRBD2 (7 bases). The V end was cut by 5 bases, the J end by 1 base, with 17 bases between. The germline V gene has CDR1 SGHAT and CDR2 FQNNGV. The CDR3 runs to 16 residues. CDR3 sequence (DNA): TGTGCCAGCAGCCCGGGGGGCGGGGACGGCCAAGAGACCCAGTACTTC. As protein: CASSPGGGDGQETQYF.

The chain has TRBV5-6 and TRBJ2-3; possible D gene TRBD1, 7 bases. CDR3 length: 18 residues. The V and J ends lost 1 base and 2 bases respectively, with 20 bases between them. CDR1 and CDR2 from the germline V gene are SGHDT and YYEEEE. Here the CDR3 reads CASSLWGDRRPPTDTQYF. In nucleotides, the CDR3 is TGTGCCAGCAGCTTGTGGGGGGACAGACGGCCCCCCACAGATACGCAGTATTTT.

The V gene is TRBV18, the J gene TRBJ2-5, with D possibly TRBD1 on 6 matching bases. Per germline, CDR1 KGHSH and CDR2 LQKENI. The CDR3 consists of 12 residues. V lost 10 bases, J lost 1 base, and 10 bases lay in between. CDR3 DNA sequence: TGTGCCACCACACAGGGCCAAGAGACCCAGTACTTC. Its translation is CATTQGQETQYF. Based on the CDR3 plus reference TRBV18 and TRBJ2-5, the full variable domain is NAGVMQNPRHLVRRRGQEARLRCSPMKGHSHVYWYRQLPEEGLKFMVYLQKENIIDESGMPKERFSAEFPKEGPSILRIQQVVRGDSAAYFCATTQGQETQYFGPGTRLLVL.

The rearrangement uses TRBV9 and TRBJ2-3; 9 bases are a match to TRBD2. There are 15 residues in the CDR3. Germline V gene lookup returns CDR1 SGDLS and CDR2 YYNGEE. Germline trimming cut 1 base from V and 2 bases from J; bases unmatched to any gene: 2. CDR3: CASSVLAGITDTQYF. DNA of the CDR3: TGTGCCAGCAGCGTACTAGCGGGGATCACAGATACGCAGTATTTT.

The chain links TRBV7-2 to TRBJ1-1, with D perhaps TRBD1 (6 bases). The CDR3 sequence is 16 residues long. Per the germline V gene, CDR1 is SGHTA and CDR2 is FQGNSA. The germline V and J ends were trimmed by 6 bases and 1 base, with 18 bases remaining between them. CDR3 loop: CASRLPPTGKNTEAFF. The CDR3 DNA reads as TGTGCCAGCAGACTTCCTCCGACAGGCAAGAACACTGAAGCTTTCTTT.

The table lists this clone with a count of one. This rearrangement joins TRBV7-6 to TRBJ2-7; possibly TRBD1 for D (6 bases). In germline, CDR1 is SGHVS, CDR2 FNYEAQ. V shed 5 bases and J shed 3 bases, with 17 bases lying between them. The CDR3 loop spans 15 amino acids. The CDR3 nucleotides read TGTGCCAGCAGCCATTCACAGGGAAAAATCTACGAGCAGTACTTC. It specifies CASSHSQGKIYEQYF.

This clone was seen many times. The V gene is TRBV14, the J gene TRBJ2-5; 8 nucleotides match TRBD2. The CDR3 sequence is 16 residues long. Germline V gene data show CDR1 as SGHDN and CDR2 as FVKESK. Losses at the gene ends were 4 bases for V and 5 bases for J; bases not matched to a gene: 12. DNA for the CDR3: TGTGCCAGCAGCCCGACTGGACTAGCCCGGTGGGAGACCCAGTACTTC. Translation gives CASSPTGLARWETQYF.